Below, 20 T cell receptor beta chains from the same sample are listed, as sequenced in a study of blood T cells in healthy people across ages. Combining a sample-barcoded 5' primer with a J-beta primer mix, a second PCR ran for 7 to 11 cycles. TCRdb re-called the 5' RACE reads with MiXCR, one entry per CDR3 protein. The sample lists around 2 million distinct CDR3 sequences, 39% occurring once. The sequencing input was blood. These receptors were taken from a human donor in good health.

This clonotype showed up just once. The gene calls are TRBV29-1 and TRBJ2-5; 8 nucleotides agree with TRBD1. The V and J ends lost 3 bases and 11 bases, in that order; junction bases with no gene match: 11. From germline, CDR1 is SQVTM and CDR2 ANQGSEA. This CDR3 contains 13 residues. The CDR3 sequence: CSVERQGPGEQYF. In DNA, the CDR3 is TGCAGCGTTGAGAGACAGGGGCCGGGAGAGCAGTACTTC.

The CDR3 reads CASEIGQGVWETQYF. DNA of the CDR3: TGTGCCAGCGAAATCGGACAGGGGGTATGGGAGACCCAGTACTTC. The V and J genes are TRBV7-2 and TRBJ2-5; TRBD1 agrees at 10 bases. Germline V lookup: CDR1 SGHTA, CDR2 FQGNSA. The length of the CDR3 is 15 residues. Unmatched junction bases numbered 11, after V lost 8 bases and J lost 5 bases. Combining the CDR3 with reference TRBV7-2 and TRBJ2-5 gives the whole variable domain GAGVSQSPSNKVTEKGKDVELRCDPISGHTALYWYRQSLGQGLEFLIYFQGNSAPDKSGLPSDRFSAERTGGSVSTLTIQRTQQEDSAVYLCASEIGQGVWETQYFGPGTRLLVL.

This clonotype turned up a few times. The chain carries TRBV4-3 and TRBJ2-1, with D hard to call. Germline V gene data show CDR1 as LGHNA and CDR2 as YSLEER. This CDR3 spans 15 amino acids. The V gene lost 0 bases and the J gene lost 3 bases, with 9 bases spanning the gap. CDR3: CASSQETPNYNEQFF. In DNA, the CDR3 is TGCGCCAGCAGCCAAGAGACCCCTAACTACAATGAGCAGTTCTTC.

This clonotype occurred a few times. The J gene is TRBJ1-2, the V gene TRBV6-5, with 7 bases lining up with TRBD1. The J segment lost 3 bases and the V segment lost 6 bases, leaving 4 bases of the junction unmatched. In germline, CDR1 is MNHEY, CDR2 SVGAGI. This CDR3 has 13 amino acids. The DNA for the CDR3 is TGTGCCAGCAGGGGGGGACAGTACTATGGCTACACCTTC. Protein: CASRGGQYYGYTF.

A note on this clonotype: Just one base apart from a much larger clone, this may be a read error. The chain has TRBV20-1 and TRBJ2-7; TRBD2 might be the D (5 bases). V shed 1 base and J shed 7 bases, with 17 bases lying between them. The CDR3 has 14 amino acids. From germline, CDR1 is DFQATT and CDR2 SNEGSKA (reference sequence). In DNA, the CDR3 is TGCAGTGCTAGAGCCGGGGATCTCTACAATGAGCAGTACTTC. Translated, it gives CSARAGDLYNEQYF.

In its sample, this clonotype was seen a few times. J is TRBJ2-5 and V is TRBV7-9; D gene uncertain. Germline values: CDR1 SEHNR, CDR2 FQNEAQ (reference sequence). Trimming stripped 4 bases from V and 2 bases from J, with 14 bases between. This CDR3 has 15 amino acids. The DNA of the CDR3 is TGTGCCAGCAGCTCCCTCCGGGTCCTACAAGAGACCCAGTACTTC. This gives the protein CASSSLRVLQETQYF.

This chain links TRBV18 with TRBJ2-7; unclear D gene. The CDR3 length is 14 residues. V shed 1 base and J shed 7 bases, with 14 bases lying between them. Germline V gene sequence: CDR1 KGHSH, CDR2 LQKENI. CDR3 sequence reads: CASSPLAEYNEQYF. CDR3 DNA sequence: TGTGCCAGCTCACCACTCGCGGAGTACAATGAGCAGTACTTC.

This clonotype was picked up many times. The gene calls are TRBV29-1 and TRBJ2-3, with D perhaps matching TRBD2 (5 bases). This CDR3 is built from 12 residues. CDR1 SQVTM and CDR2 ANQGSEA come from the germline V gene. The CDR3 DNA follows: TGCAGTGGGAGTAGCGGCACAGATACGCAGTATTTT. This encodes CSGSSGTDTQYF.

V gene TRBV6-5 combines with J gene TRBJ2-3, with no clear D. Germline lookup yields CDR1 MNHEY and CDR2 SVGAGI. The germline V and J ends were trimmed by 2 bases and 4 bases, with 10 bases remaining between them. This CDR3 spans 14 amino acids. The DNA for the CDR3 is TGTGCCAGCAGTTACGGGGTAGTAGCAGATACGCAGTATTTT. It yields the protein CASSYGVVADTQYF.

The chain combines TRBV4-3 with TRBJ2-2, with 9 bases fitting TRBD1. In germline, CDR1 is LGHNA, CDR2 YSLEER. The J segment lost 7 bases and the V segment lost 5 bases, leaving 8 bases of the junction unmatched. The CDR3 covers 15 residues. The CDR3 DNA reads TGCGCCAGCAGCGCGTGGGACAGGGAAAGCGGGGAGCTGTTTTTT. Protein product: CASSAWDRESGELFF.

The table lists this clonotype with a few counts. The gene calls are TRBV29-1 and TRBJ1-2; the D is unclear. CDR3 length: 13 amino acids. V gave up 3 bases and J gave up 7 bases, with 15 bases separating them. The germline V gene encodes CDR1 SQVTM and CDR2 ANQGSEA. The CDR3, as DNA: TGCAGCGTTGAGGAAGTCAGCAGCTTTGGCTACACCTTC. Protein: CSVEEVSSFGYTF.

The rearrangement links TRBV28 to TRBJ2-7; no definite D call. In germline, CDR1 is MDHEN, CDR2 SYDVKM. CDR3 length: 14 residues. V lost 3 bases to trimming and J lost 5 bases, with 14 bases between them. The CDR3 reads CASSFYGESDEQYF. The CDR3 DNA is TGTGCCAGCAGTTTTTATGGAGAAAGCGACGAGCAGTACTTC.

V gene TRBV20-1 combines with J gene TRBJ2-3, with unresolved D. The CDR3 is 15 residues long. In germline, CDR1 is DFQATT, CDR2 SNEGSKA (reference sequence). V gave up 0 bases and J gave up 2 bases, with 12 bases separating them. The CDR3 reads CSARDHGESTDTQYF. The CDR3 DNA reads as TGCAGTGCTAGAGATCATGGGGAATCCACAGATACGCAGTATTTT.

This sequence joins TRBV6-5 and TRBJ2-6; perhaps TRBD1 as D (5 bases). Germline-derived CDR1 and CDR2 are MNHEY and SVGAGI. Trimming took 0 bases from V and 1 from J, leaving 7 bases between them. The CDR3 runs to 16 residues. The CDR3 is CASSYSTVSGANVLTF. The CDR3 coding sequence is TGTGCCAGCAGTTACTCGACAGTGTCTGGGGCCAACGTCCTGACTTTC.

This clonotype was detected a few times. The chain employs TRBV5-1 and TRBJ2-7, with D tentatively TRBD1 or TRBD2 (6 bases each). Germline V CDR1 and CDR2: SGHRS, YFSETQ. V dropped 0 bases and J dropped 6 bases, with 19 bases sitting between them. There are 16 residues in the CDR3. CDR3 DNA: TGCGCCAGCAGCTTGGGGGTGGGGGGCGGAACCGGCGAGCAGTACTTC. Protein: CASSLGVGGGTGEQYF.

The sample holds a few counts of this clonotype. The gene calls are TRBV4-2 and TRBJ1-2; D is perhaps TRBD1 (5 bases). CDR1 LGHNA and CDR2 YNFKEQ come from the germline V gene. The CDR3 covers 15 residues. Trimming cost V 3 bases and J 8 bases, with 19 bases left between them. The CDR3 sequence is CASSHGAGHSEGYTF. The CDR3 DNA follows: TGTGCCAGCAGCCACGGGGCAGGCCACTCCGAGGGCTACACCTTC.

This sequence joins TRBV12-5 and TRBJ1-2; 9 bases are shared with TRBD1. The CDR3 sequence is 15 residues long. With 5 bases clipped from V and 3 bases from J, the junction kept 7 bases outside the gene matches. Germline V gene lookup returns CDR1 LGHNT and CDR2 FRNRAP. Here the CDR3 DNA reads TGTGCTAGTGGTGACGGGACAGGGATCGACTATGGCTACACCTTC. Translated: CASGDGTGIDYGYTF.

The table lists this clonotype with a few counts. The chain combines TRBV5-5 with TRBJ1-5; 7 bases match TRBD1. The CDR3 is 16 amino acids. The germline V gene encodes CDR1 SGHKS and CDR2 YYEKEE (reference sequence). Germline trimming cut 4 bases from V and 2 bases from J; bases unmatched to any gene: 9. CDR3 in amino acids: CASSPGLTGGNQPQHF. The CDR3 bases are TGTGCCAGCAGCCCGGGACTAACAGGGGGCAATCAGCCCCAGCATTTT.

This clonotype was seen only a few times. The V call is TRBV12-3 or TRBV12-4, the J call TRBJ2-3, with a tentative D call TRBD2 (5 bases). Between the trimmed V and J ends, which lost 3 bases and 2 bases, there was a span of 15 bases. This CDR3 has 16 residues. CDR3 DNA sequence: TGTGCCAGCAGTTTCGGCCCGGGGATGCTCACAGATACGCAGTATTTT. It is translated as CASSFGPGMLTDTQYF.

This clonotype was counted only a few times. The V call is TRBV15, the J call TRBJ2-5; possible D gene TRBD1, 5 bases. From germline, CDR1 is LNHNV and CDR2 YYDKDF (reference sequence). This CDR3 spans 14 amino acids. Trimming left V 1 base short and J 5 bases short, with 11 bases between. The CDR3 reads CATSRVSRDETQYF. For the CDR3, the DNA is TGTGCCACCAGCAGAGTAAGCAGGGATGAGACCCAGTACTTC.